This TCR beta chain was sequenced during a study of CD8 T cell repertoires and HIV-1 epitope variants. Study details: Twenty-five autologous and known Gag and Nef epitope variant peptides each stimulated T cells separately. Controls were a CMV, EBV and flu peptide pool, Ebola AY9 negative control, and no-peptide well.

Here immunoSEQ multiplex PCR was the method, and the copy in TCRdb shows in-frame clones only, minus some. The table lists about 5,600 clones, about two thirds of them singletons. A word on this clone: Its antigen remains unidentified.

The CDR3 spans 17 residues. The TCR comes from a male donor with HIV. Sequenced material: cultured CD8+ T cells derived from PBMCs. The chain employs TRBV21-1 and TRBJ2-5; the DNA was not compared with TRBD1, the D call given in the table. TRBV21-1 is designated a pseudogene. Written as DNA, the CDR3 is TGTGCCAGAAATTGGCCCTTCCACGACAGGGGGAGAGAGACCCAGTACTTC. As protein: CARNWPFHDRGRETQYF.